The 4 T cell receptor beta chains below come from one sample, sequenced in a study of T cell responses to AZD1222 COVID-19 vaccine. Measured with immunoSEQ multiplex PCR; TCRdb has only the in-frame clones, and not every one. The sample lists 150,000 or so clones; about 94% were seen once. Sequenced material: peripheral blood, taken on day 0 of AZD1222 vaccination. The source is an adult in good health.

The chain has TRBV2 and TRBJ2-5; D tentatively fits TRBD1 or TRBD2 (5 bases each). V lost 4 bases to trimming and J lost 5 bases, with 14 bases between them. CDR1 is SNHLY, CDR2 FYNNEI, per germline. The CDR3 spans 14 residues. This CDR3 is CASSVRATGETQYF. CDR3 in DNA: TGTGCCAGCAGTGTCAGGGCCACGGGGGAGACCCAGTACTTC.

The chain carries TRBV5-5 and TRBJ1-2; 9 bases match TRBD1. J gave up 5 bases and V 2 bases, and 10 bases lay outside the gene matches. The CDR3 totals 16 residues. Germline lookup yields CDR1 SGHKS and CDR2 YYEKEE (reference sequence). CDR3 protein: CASSFARGQGDYGYTF. DNA for the CDR3: TGTGCCAGCAGCTTCGCAAGGGGACAGGGAGATTATGGCTACACCTTC.

V is TRBV30 and J is TRBJ2-1, with D tentatively TRBD2 (5 bases). With 0 bases removed from V and 6 bases from J, the gap between germline ends came to 9 bases. CDR3 length equals 13 residues. Germline assignment: CDR1 GTSNPN and CDR2 SVGIG (reference sequence). This chain's CDR3 is CAWSVLEVNEQFF. In DNA form, the CDR3 reads TGTGCCTGGAGTGTACTAGAAGTCAATGAGCAGTTCTTC. The complete variable domain, with remaining parts taken from reference TRBV30 and TRBJ2-1, reads SQTIHQWPATLVQPVGSPLSLECTVEGTSNPNLYWYRQAAGRGLQLLFYSVGIGQISSEVPQNLSASRPQDRQFILSSKKLLLSDSGFYLCAWSVLEVNEQFFGPGTRLTVL.

The chain links TRBV7-2 to TRBJ2-1; 11 bases line up with TRBD2. The V gene's germline CDR1 is SGHTA and CDR2 FQGNSA. This CDR3 contains 17 residues. After removal of 5 bases from V and 0 bases from J, the junction contained 6 bases not matched to a gene. As DNA, the CDR3 is TGTGCCAGCAGCCTTCGACTAGCGGGGATCTCCTACAATGAGCAGTTCTTC. Amino acid sequence: CASSLRLAGISYNEQFF.